A selection of T cell receptor beta chains follows, all from one sample in a study of cytomegalovirus exposure and HLA in healthy donors. The assay was immunoSEQ multiplex PCR, and TCRdb's table has in-frame clones only and misses some. Seen here are around 90,000 clones, around 60% observed once, and the top ten hold approximately 2.2%. Sequenced material: PBMCs. Receptors were obtained from a human donor in good health. The CDR3 runs from the conserved cysteine through the conserved F or W. A D gene is named only where the DNA matches it firmly. Expanded clones get a size class; other rows say once, few or many, or leave the size out.

v_gene	j_gene	d_gene	abundance	CDR3aa	CDR3nt
TRBV7-9	TRBJ2-3	NA	NA	CASSLDHLYRTDTQYF	TGTGCCAGCAGCTTAGACCACCTCTACCGCACAGATACGCAGTATTTT
TRBV19	TRBJ1-2	NA	NA	CASSTQANYGYTF	TGTGCCAGTAGCACACAGGCAAACTATGGCTACACCTTC
TRBV5-1	TRBJ1-4	NA	once	CASSSNGARDEKLFF	TGCGCCAGCAGCTCCAATGGGGCAAGGGATGAAAAACTGTTTTTT
TRBV6-5	TRBJ1-1	TRBD1	NA	CASSLESGTGEAFF	TGTGCCAGCAGTCTGGAATCCGGGACAGGTGAAGCTTTCTTT
TRBV5-4	TRBJ2-3	NA	NA	CASSLVLTGTGTDTQYF	TGTGCCAGCAGCTTGGTTCTTACGGGAACAGGCACAGATACGCAGTATTTT
TRBV5-5	TRBJ1-2	NA	few	CASSLIVRANYGYTF	TGTGCCAGCAGCTTGATTGTCCGTGCTAACTATGGCTACACCTTC
TRBV7-6	TRBJ2-1	TRBD1	NA	CASSLRQGFGSNEQFF	TGTGCCAGCAGCCTAAGACAGGGATTTGGGTCCAATGAGCAGTTCTTC
TRBV18	TRBJ2-1	TRBD2	NA	CASSQWQAGAHNEQFF	TGTGCCAGCTCACAGTGGCAAGCGGGGGCCCACAATGAGCAGTTCTTC
TRBV5-5	TRBJ1-1	NA	NA	CASSPTGQTFEAFF	TGTGCCAGCAGCCCTACCGGACAGACCTTTGAAGCTTTCTTT
TRBV5-4	TRBJ2-7	NA	NA	CASSLIGRDEQYF	TGTGCCAGCAGCTTGATAGGCAGGGATGAGCAGTACTTC
TRBV7-9	TRBJ1-2	TRBD1	NA	CASSLPGGAGYGYTF	TGTGCCAGCAGCTTACCAGGGGGCGCCGGCTATGGCTACACCTTC
TRBV6-5	TRBJ2-5	TRBD2	NA	CASRTLAGEETQYF	TGTGCCAGCAGAACACTAGCGGGGGAAGAGACCCAGTACTTC
TRBV7-2	TRBJ2-1	TRBD1	NA	CASSFGTGRTYNEQFF	TGTGCCAGCAGCTTCGGGACAGGCCGAACCTACAATGAGCAGTTCTTC
TRBV5-1	TRBJ1-4	TRBD1	few	CASSFQGATNEKLFF	TGCGCCAGCAGCTTTCAGGGGGCAACTAATGAAAAACTGTTTTTT
TRBV4-3	TRBJ1-2	TRBD1	NA	CASSQERQGNYGYTF	TGCGCCAGCAGCCAAGAGAGACAGGGGAACTATGGCTACACCTTC
TRBV9	TRBJ2-5	TRBD2	NA	CASSLAGTWTETQYF	TGTGCCAGCAGCTTAGCGGGAACATGGACAGAGACCCAGTACTTC
TRBV6-5	TRBJ1-1	NA	NA	CASSHQEENTEAFF	TGTGCCAGCAGTCACCAGGAGGAGAACACTGAAGCTTTCTTT
TRBV6-6	TRBJ1-2	NA	NA	CASSKQGDGYTF	TGTGCCAGCAGTAAACAGGGTGATGGCTACACCTTC
TRBV7-3	TRBJ2-5	TRBD2	NA	CASSFELAGGPETQYF	TGTGCCAGCAGCTTTGAACTAGCGGGGGGGCCAGAGACCCAGTACTTC
TRBV19	TRBJ2-7	NA	NA	CASSKTGPVHEQYF	TGTGCCAGTAGTAAAACAGGGCCTGTCCACGAGCAGTACTTC
TRBV5-1	TRBJ1-1	TRBD1	NA	CASSPGTELPEAFF	TGCGCCAGCAGCCCCGGGACAGAGTTGCCTGAAGCTTTCTTT
TRBV9	TRBJ1-6	NA	NA	CASSASGTPDSPLHF	TGTGCCAGCAGCGCCTCCGGGACACCGGACTCACCCCTCCACTTT
TRBV13	TRBJ1-1	NA	NA	CASSFQGSAFF	TGTGCCAGCAGCTTCCAGGGATCCGCTTTCTTT
TRBV5-1	TRBJ2-5	TRBD2	once	CASSQGLAAQETQYF	TGCGCCAGCAGCCAGGGACTAGCGGCCCAAGAGACCCAGTACTTC
TRBV6-5	TRBJ2-5	NA	few	CASSPYPRQTQYF	TGTGCCAGCAGTCCCTATCCCCGTCAGACCCAGTACTTC
TRBV6-5	TRBJ2-1	NA	NA	CASSTSGTWGEQFF	TGTGCCAGCAGCACCTCCGGGACATGGGGTGAGCAGTTCTTC
TRBV27	TRBJ2-7	NA	once	CASSLFPRPPSYEQYF	TGTGCCAGCAGTCTCTTCCCCAGGCCCCCCTCCTACGAGCAGTACTTC
TRBV5-1	TRBJ1-1	NA	few	CASRDRHFVNTEAFF	TGCGCCAGCAGAGACAGGCACTTCGTGAACACTGAAGCTTTCTTT
TRBV25-1	TRBJ2-5	TRBD2	NA	CASSELVGGETQYF	TGTGCCAGCAGTGAATTGGTGGGGGGGGAGACCCAGTACTTC
TRBV30	TRBJ2-7	TRBD2	few	CAWRGGRAKFYEQYF	TGTGCCTGGAGAGGTGGGAGGGCGAAATTCTACGAGCAGTACTTC
TRBV9	TRBJ1-1	TRBD1	NA	CASSVLGQGRTEAFF	TGTGCCAGCAGCGTATTGGGACAGGGCCGGACTGAAGCTTTCTTT
TRBV15	TRBJ2-5	TRBD2	once	CATSRGRTSGGVEETQYF	TGTGCCACCAGCAGAGGAAGGACTAGCGGGGGGGTTGAGGAGACCCAGTACTTC
TRBV30	TRBJ1-2	NA	NA	CAWSLRSGYTF	TGTGCCTGGAGTCTCAGGTCGGGCTACACCTTC
TRBV5-5	TRBJ1-2	TRBD1	NA	CASSSGTVYGYTF	TGTGCCAGCAGCTCCGGGACAGTCTATGGCTACACCTTC